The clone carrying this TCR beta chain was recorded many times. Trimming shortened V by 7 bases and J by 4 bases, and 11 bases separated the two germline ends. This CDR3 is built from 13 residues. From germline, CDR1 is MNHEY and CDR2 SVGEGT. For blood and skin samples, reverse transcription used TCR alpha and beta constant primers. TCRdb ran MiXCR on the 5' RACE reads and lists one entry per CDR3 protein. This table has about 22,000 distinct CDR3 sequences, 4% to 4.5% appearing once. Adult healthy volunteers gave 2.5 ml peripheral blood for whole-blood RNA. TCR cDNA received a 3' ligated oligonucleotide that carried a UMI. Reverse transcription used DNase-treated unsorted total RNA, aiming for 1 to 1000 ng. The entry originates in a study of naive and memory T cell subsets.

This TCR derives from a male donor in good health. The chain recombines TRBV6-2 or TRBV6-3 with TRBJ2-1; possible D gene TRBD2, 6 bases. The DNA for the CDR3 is TGTGCCAGCACCCTAGGAGGGTACAATGAGCAGTTCTTC. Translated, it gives CASTLGGYNEQFF.